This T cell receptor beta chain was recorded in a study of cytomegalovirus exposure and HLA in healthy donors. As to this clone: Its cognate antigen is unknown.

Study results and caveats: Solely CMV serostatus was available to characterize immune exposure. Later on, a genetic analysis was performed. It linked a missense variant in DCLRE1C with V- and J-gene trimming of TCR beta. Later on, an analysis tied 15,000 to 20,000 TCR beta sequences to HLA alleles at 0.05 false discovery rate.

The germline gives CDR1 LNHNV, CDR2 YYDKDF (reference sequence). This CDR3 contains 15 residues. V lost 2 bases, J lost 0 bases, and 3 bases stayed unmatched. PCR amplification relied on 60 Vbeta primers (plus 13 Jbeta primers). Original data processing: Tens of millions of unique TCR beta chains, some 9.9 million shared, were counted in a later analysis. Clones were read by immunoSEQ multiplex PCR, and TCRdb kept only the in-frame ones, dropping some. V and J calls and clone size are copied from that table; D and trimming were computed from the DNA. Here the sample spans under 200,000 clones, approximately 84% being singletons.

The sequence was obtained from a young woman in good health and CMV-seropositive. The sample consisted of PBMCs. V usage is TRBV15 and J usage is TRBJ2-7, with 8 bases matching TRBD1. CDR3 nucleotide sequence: TGTGCCACCAGCAGATCAGGGGGCTTCTCCTACGAGCAGTACTTC. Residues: CATSRSGGFSYEQYF.